Listed below are T cell receptor beta chains from one sample, sequenced in a study of OX40 agonist ivuxolimab in advanced cancers. Generated by immunoSEQ multiplex PCR, the TCRdb table keeps only in-frame clones and is missing some. Here the sample spans around 11,000 clones, roughly 80% being singletons. This sample comprised CD4+ or CD8+ T cells sorted from blood, obtained in a trial of the OX40 agonist ivuxolimab. These receptor sequences come from an adult with an advanced solid tumor such as melanoma, head and neck, liver or kidney cancer. CDR3s include the opening cysteine and the closing phenylalanine or tryptophan. A D gene is named only where the DNA matches it firmly. The size entry is marked missing in some rows and otherwise reads once, few, many or a size class.

cdr3_nt cdr3_aa j_call d_call clone_size v_call
TGCGCCAGCAGCCAGAGTCTAATGACAGGAAACACTGAAGCTTTCTTT CASSQSLMTGNTEAFF TRBJ1-1 NA few TRBV4-1
TGTGCCAGCACCTCTATGGGCACTGAAGCTTTCTTT CASTSMGTEAFF TRBJ1-1 NA NA TRBV6-5
TGTGCCAGCAGCAGTCATTCAGATTGGGGCACCGGGGAGCTGTTTTTT CASSSHSDWGTGELFF TRBJ2-2 NA NA TRBV5-4
TGTGCCAGCAGCTTAGACGGGACAGGGGGCAGGAACACTGAAGCTTTCTTT CASSLDGTGGRNTEAFF TRBJ1-1 TRBD1 NA TRBV7-3
TGTGCCAGCAGCCCCACCAAGAACACTGAAGCTTTCTTT CASSPTKNTEAFF TRBJ1-1 NA NA TRBV13
TGTGCCAGCAGTGACTCCCCGGGACAGGGAAGGGAGACCCAGTACTTC CASSDSPGQGRETQYF TRBJ2-5 TRBD1 NA TRBV6-4
TGTGCCAGTAGTATCGGACTAGCGGGGTACGAGCAGTACTTC CASSIGLAGYEQYF TRBJ2-7 TRBD2 NA TRBV19
TGTGCCAGCAACGCATATTTAGCGGGAGGGTCGAGCACAGATACGCAGTATTTT CASNAYLAGGSSTDTQYF TRBJ2-3 TRBD2 NA TRBV4-2
TGTGCCAGCAGCGAGGGACAGGGGCCGGAAAGGGCCCAGTACTTC CASSEGQGPERAQYF TRBJ2-5 TRBD1 few TRBV7-9
TGCGCCAGCAGGTCCCCCACAGGGGACACTGAAGCTTTCTTT CASRSPTGDTEAFF TRBJ1-1 TRBD1 NA TRBV5-1
TGTGCCAGCAGTTTCGGACTCGGAAAACTGTTTTTT CASSFGLGKLFF TRBJ1-4 NA NA TRBV27
TGTGCCAGCAGTTCCGGACAGGGGGGCTACGAGCAGTACTTC CASSSGQGGYEQYF TRBJ2-7 TRBD1 NA TRBV28
TGCGCCAGCAGCCCCGGACAGGACTACGAGCAGTACTTC CASSPGQDYEQYF TRBJ2-7 TRBD1 NA TRBV4-1
TGTGCCAGCAGTTCCAACTCCTACGAGCAGTACTTC CASSSNSYEQYF TRBJ2-7 NA NA TRBV11-2
TGTGCCAGCAGTTCCTCTCGACAGGCTGCCCCCCTCACAGATACGCAGTATTTT CASSSSRQAAPLTDTQYF TRBJ2-3 NA once TRBV28
TGTGCCAGCAGACTACACCGGACACTCACAGATACGCAGTATTTT CASRLHRTLTDTQYF TRBJ2-3 NA few TRBV28
TGTGCCAGCAGGGGTGGAGAAAAACTGTTTTTT CASRGGEKLFF TRBJ1-4 NA NA TRBV9
TGTGCCAGCAGCTTGGGACAGATCAATCAGCCCCAGCATTTT CASSLGQINQPQHF TRBJ1-5 TRBD1 NA TRBV7-9
TGTGCCAGCAGTTCCGGGACAGGGGACACCGGGGAGCTGTTTTTT CASSSGTGDTGELFF TRBJ2-2 TRBD1 NA TRBV27
TGTGCCAGCAGCTTATTCCTCCCGGCTTGGGGCGAGCAGTACTTC CASSLFLPAWGEQYF TRBJ2-7 NA NA TRBV7-9
TGTGCCAGCAGCTTAGAGAACACCATATATTTT CASSLENTIYF TRBJ1-3 NA NA TRBV11-2
TGCGCCAGCAGCCAAGATCGGGCGTCCTACAATGAGCAGTTCTTC CASSQDRASYNEQFF TRBJ2-1 NA NA TRBV4-3
TGTGCCAGCAGTCCACAGCCCCATCGACGCGGTGGAGACACTGAAGCTTTCTTT CASSPQPHRRGGDTEAFF TRBJ1-1 NA NA TRBV5-5